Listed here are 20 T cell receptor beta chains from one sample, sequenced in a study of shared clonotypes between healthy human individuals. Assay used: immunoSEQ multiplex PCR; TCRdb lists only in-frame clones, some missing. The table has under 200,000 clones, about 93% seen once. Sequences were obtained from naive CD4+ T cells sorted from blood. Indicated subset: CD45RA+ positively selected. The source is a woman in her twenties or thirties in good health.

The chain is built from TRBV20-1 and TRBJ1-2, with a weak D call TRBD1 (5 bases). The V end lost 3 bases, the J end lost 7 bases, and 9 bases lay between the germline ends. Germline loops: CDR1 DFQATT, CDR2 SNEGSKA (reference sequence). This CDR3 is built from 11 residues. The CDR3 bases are TGCAGTGCTAGTGCGGGGGTTGGCTACACCTTC. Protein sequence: CSASAGVGYTF.

CDR3 protein: CASSPREIREGETQYF. CDR3 nucleotides: TGCGCCAGCAGCCCCCGGGAGATCAGGGAGGGAGAGACCCAGTACTTC. The rearrangement links TRBV5-1 to TRBJ2-5, with 7 bases lining up with TRBD2. Germline V gene lookup returns CDR1 SGHRS and CDR2 YFSETQ. Unmatched junction bases numbered 13, after V lost 4 bases and J lost 4 bases. CDR3 size: 16 residues.

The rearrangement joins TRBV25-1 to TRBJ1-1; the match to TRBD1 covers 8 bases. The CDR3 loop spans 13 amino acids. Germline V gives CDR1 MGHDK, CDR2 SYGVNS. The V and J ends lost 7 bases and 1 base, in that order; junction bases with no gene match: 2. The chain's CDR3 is CASKGTGNTEAFF. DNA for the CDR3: TGTGCCAGCAAGGGGACAGGGAACACTGAAGCTTTCTTT.

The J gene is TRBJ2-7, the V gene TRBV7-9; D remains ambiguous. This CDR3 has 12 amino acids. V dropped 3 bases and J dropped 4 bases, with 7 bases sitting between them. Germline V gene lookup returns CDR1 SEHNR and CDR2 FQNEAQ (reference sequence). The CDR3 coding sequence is TGTGCCAGCAGCTTCCTATTTTACGAGCAGTACTTC. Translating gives CASSFLFYEQYF.

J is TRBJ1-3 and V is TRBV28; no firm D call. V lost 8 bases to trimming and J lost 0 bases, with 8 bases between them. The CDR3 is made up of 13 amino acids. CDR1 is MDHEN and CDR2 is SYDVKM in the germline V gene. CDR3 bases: TGTGCCAGCCAGCAGAACTCTGGAAACACCATATATTTT. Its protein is CASQQNSGNTIYF.

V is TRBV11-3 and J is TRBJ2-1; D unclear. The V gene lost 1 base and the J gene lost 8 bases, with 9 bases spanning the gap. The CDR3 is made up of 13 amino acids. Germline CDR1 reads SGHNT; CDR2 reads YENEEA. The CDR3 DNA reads TGTGCCAGCAGCTTAGCTTCGGTAGATGAGCAGTTCTTC. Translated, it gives CASSLASVDEQFF.

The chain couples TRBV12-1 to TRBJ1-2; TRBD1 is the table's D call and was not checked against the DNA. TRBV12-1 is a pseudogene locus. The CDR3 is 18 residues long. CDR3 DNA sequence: TGTGCCAGCAGCTTTGCGGTGGACCCAGGGTTCTCAAGTTTTGGCTACACCTTC. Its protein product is CASSFAVDPGFSSFGYTF.

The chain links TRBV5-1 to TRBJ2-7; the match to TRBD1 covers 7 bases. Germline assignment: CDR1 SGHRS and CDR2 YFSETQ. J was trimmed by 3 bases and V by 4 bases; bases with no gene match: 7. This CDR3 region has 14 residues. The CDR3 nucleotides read TGCGCCAGCAGCGTCCGGGACAGTGACTACGAGCAGTACTTC. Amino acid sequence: CASSVRDSDYEQYF.

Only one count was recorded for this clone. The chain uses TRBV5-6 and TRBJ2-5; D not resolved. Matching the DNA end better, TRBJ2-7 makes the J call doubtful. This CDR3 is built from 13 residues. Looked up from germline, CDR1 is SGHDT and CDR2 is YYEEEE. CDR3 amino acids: CASSPFGAYEQYF. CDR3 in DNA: TGTGCCAGCAGCCCCTTTGGAGCCTACGAGCAGTACTTC.

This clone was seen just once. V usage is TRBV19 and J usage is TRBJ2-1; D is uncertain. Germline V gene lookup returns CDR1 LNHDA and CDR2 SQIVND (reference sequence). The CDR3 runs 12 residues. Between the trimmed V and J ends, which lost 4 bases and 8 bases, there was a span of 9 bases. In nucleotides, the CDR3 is TGTGCCAGTAGTAGTCACAGCGATGAGCAGTTCTTC. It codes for CASSSHSDEQFF.

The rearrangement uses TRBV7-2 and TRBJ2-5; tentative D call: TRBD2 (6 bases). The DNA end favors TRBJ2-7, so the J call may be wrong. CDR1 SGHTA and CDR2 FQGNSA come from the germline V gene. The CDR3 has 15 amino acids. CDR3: CASSQGVGGYYEQYF. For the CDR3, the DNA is TGTGCCAGCAGCCAGGGCGTTGGGGGGTACTACGAGCAGTACTTC.

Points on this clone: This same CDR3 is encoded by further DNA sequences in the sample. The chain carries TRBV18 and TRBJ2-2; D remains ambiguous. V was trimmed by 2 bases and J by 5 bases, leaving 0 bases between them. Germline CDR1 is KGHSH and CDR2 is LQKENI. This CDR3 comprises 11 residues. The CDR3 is CASSPTGELFF. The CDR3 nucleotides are TGTGCCAGCTCACCAACCGGGGAGCTGTTTTTT.

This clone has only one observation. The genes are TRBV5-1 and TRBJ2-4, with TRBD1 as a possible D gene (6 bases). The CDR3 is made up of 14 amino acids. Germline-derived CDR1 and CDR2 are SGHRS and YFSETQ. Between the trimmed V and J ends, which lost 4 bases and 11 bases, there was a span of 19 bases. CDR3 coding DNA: TGCGCCAGCAGCCTCGGGACCCCCGCAGGGGTTCAGTACTTC. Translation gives CASSLGTPAGVQYF. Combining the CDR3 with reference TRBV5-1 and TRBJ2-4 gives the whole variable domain KAGVTQTPRYLIKTRGQQVTLSCSPISGHRSVSWYQQTPGQGLQFLFEYFSETQRNKGNFPGRFSGRQFSNSRSEMNVSTLELGDSALYLCASSLGTPAGVQYFGAGTRLSVL.

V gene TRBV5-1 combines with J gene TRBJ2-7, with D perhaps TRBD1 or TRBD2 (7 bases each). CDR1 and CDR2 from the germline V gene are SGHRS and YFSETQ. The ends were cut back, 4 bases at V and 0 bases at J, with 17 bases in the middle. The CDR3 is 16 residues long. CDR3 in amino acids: CASSPGGGQSSYEQYF. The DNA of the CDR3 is TGCGCCAGCAGCCCCGGCGGGGGACAGAGCTCCTACGAGCAGTACTTC. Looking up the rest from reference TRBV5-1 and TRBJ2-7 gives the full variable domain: KAGVTQTPRYLIKTRGQQVTLSCSPISGHRSVSWYQQTPGQGLQFLFEYFSETQRNKGNFPGRFSGRQFSNSRSEMNVSTLELGDSALYLCASSPGGGQSSYEQYFGPGTRLTVT.

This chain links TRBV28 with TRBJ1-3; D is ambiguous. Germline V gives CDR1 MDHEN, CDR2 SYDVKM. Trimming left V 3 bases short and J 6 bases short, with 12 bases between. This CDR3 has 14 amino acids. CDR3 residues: CASSFRGGANTIYF. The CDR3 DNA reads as TGTGCCAGCAGTTTTCGGGGAGGTGCAAACACCATATATTTT.

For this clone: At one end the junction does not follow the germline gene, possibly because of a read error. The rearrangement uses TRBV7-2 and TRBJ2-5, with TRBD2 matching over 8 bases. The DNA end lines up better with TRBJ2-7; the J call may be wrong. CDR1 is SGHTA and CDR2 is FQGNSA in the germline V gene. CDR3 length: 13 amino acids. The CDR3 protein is CASTLAGSYEQYF. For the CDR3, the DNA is TGTGCCAGCACCTTAGCGGGGTCCTACGAGCAGTACTTC.

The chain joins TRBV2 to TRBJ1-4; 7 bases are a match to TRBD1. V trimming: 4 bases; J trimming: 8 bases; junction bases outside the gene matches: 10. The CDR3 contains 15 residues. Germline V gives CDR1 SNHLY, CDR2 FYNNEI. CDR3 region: CASSATGSQGEKLFF. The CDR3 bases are TGTGCCAGCAGTGCGACAGGGAGTCAGGGGGAAAAACTGTTTTTT. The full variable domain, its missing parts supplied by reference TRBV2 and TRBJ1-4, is EPEVTQTPSHQVTQMGQEVILRCVPISNHLYFYWYRQILGQKVEFLVSFYNNEISEKSEIFDDQFSVERPDGSNFTLKIRSTKLEDSAMYFCASSATGSQGEKLFFGSGTQLSVL.

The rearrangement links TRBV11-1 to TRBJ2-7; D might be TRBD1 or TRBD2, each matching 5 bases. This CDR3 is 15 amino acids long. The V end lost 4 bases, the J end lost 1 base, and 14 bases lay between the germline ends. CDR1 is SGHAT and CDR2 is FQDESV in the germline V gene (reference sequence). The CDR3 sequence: CASSWNRDGSYEQYF. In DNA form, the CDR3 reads TGTGCCAGCAGCTGGAACCGGGACGGATCCTACGAGCAGTACTTC.

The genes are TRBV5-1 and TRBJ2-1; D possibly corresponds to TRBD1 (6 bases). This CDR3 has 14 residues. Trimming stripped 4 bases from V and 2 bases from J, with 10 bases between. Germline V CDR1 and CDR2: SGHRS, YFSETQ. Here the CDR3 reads CASSPGQAYNEQFF. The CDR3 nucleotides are TGCGCCAGCAGCCCGGGACAAGCCTACAATGAGCAGTTCTTC.

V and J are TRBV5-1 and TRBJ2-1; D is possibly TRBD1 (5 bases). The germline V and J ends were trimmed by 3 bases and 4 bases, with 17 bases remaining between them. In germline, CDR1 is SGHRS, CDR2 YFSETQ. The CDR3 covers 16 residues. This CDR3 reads CASSSSGAASYNEQFF. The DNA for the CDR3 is TGCGCCAGCAGCTCCTCTGGGGCGGCCTCATACAATGAGCAGTTCTTC.